This T cell receptor (beta chain) appears in the sequencing data of a study of human CD8 memory T cell subsets. Findings and limits, study-wide: What was sequenced in this study was only the T cell receptor beta chains. Greater diversity in stem-like memory than precursor exhausted T cells was suggested by Chao1 estimates.

Germline CDR1 and CDR2: SNHLY and FYNNEI. This CDR3 is built from 16 residues. On this clonotype: Its antigen is not identified.

The study classified TPEX cells as CCR7+ PD-1+ TIGIT+ early memory CD8+ T cells bearing exhausted-like traits. Negative magnetic selection enriched total CD8+ T cells. Preparation of the TCR beta libraries relied on UMI-labeled 5' RACE. TCRdb re-called the 5' RACE reads and catalogs CDR3 proteins one per entry, DNA excluded. This listing includes thousands of distinct CDR3 sequences. Sequenced input: CD8+ T cells from PBMCs. The chain recombines TRBV2 with TRBJ1-2; absent DNA, TCRdb's TRBD1 call cannot be checked. The receptor was isolated from a human donor in good health. This CDR3 is CASSESGAVTNYGYTF.